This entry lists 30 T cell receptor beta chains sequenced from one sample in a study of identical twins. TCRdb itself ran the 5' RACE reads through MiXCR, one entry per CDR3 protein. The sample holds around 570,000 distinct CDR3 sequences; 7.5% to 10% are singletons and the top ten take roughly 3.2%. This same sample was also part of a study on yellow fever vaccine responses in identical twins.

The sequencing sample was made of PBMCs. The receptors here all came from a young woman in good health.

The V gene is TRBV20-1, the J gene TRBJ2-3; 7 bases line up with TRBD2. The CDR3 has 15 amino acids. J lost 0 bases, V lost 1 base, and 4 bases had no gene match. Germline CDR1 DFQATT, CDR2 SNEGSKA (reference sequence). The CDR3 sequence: CSARAAGDSTDTQYF. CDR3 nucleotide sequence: TGCAGTGCTAGAGCGGCGGGGGACAGCACAGATACGCAGTATTTT.

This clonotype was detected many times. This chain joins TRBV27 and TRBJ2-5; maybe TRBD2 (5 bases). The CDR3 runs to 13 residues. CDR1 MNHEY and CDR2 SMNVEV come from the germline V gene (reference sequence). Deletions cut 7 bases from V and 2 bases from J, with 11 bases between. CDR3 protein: CASTSTGQETQYF. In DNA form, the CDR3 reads TGTGCCAGCACCTCGACGGGGCAAGAGACCCAGTACTTC.

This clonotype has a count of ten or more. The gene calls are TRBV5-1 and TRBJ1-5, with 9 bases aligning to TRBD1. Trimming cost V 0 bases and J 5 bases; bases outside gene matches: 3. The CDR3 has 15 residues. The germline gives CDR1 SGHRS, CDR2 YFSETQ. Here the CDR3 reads CASSLDGTGYQPQHF. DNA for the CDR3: TGCGCCAGCAGCTTGGATGGGACAGGGTATCAGCCCCAGCATTTT.

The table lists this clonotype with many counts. The CDR3 DNA reads TGTGCCAGCAGCCCCACAGGGGATCAGCCCCAGCATTTT. Its translation is CASSPTGDQPQHF. The gene calls are TRBV7-9 and TRBJ1-5; 7 bases match TRBD1. Germline assignment: CDR1 SEHNR and CDR2 FQNEAQ (reference sequence). This CDR3 comprises 13 residues. V was clipped by 5 bases and J by 5 bases; unmatched bases: 3. Full variable domain (remainder filled in from reference TRBV7-9 and TRBJ1-5): DTGVSQNPRHKITKRGQNVTFRCDPISEHNRLYWYRQTLGQGPEFLTYFQNEAQLEKSRLLSDRFSAERPKGSFSTLEIQRTEQGDSAMYLCASSPTGDQPQHFGDGTRLSIL.

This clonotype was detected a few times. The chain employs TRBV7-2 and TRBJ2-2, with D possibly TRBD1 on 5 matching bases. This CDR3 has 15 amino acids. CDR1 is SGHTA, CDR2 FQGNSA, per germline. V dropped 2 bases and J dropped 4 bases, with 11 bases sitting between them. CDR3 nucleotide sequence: TGTGCCAGCAGCTTATTAAAGGGGTCCACCGGGGAGCTGTTTTTT. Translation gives CASSLLKGSTGELFF.

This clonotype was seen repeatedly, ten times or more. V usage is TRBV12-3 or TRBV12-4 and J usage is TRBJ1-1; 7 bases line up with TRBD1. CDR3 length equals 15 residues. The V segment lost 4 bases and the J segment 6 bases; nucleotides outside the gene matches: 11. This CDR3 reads CASSSGDSLGAEAFF. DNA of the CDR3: TGTGCCAGCAGTTCAGGGGACAGTCTAGGGGCTGAAGCTTTCTTT.

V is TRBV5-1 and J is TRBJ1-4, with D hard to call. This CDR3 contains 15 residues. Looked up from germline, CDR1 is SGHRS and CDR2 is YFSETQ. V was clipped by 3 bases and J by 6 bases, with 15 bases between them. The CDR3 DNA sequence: TGCGCCAGCAGCTCGGGATTGTATATCGATGAAAAACTGTTTTTT. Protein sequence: CASSSGLYIDEKLFF. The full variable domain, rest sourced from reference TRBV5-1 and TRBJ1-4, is KAGVTQTPRYLIKTRGQQVTLSCSPISGHRSVSWYQQTPGQGLQFLFEYFSETQRNKGNFPGRFSGRQFSNSRSEMNVSTLELGDSALYLCASSSGLYIDEKLFFGSGTQLSVL.

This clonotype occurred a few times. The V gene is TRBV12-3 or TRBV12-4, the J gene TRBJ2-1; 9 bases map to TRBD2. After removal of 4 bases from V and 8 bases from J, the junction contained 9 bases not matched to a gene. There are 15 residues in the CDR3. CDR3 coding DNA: TGTGCCAGCAGTTCCACCGCGGGACTAGCATATGAGCAGTTCTTC. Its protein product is CASSSTAGLAYEQFF.

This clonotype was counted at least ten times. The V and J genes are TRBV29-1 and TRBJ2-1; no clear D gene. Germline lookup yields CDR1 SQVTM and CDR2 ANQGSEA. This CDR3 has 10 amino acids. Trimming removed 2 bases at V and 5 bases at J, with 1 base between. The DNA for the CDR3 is TGCAGCGTTGAACACAATGAGCAGTTCTTC. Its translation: CSVEHNEQFF.

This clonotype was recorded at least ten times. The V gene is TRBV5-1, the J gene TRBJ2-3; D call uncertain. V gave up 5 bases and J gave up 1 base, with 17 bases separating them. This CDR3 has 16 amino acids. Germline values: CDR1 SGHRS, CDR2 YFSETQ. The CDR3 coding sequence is TGCGCCAGCAGACCAGTAGTGTTTGGAGGCACAGATACGCAGTATTTT. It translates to CASRPVVFGGTDTQYF.

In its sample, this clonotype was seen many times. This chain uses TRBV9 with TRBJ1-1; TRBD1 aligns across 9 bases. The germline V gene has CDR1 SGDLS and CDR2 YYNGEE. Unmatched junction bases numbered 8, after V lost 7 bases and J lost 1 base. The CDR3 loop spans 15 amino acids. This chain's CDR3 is CASGRQGVPNTEAFF. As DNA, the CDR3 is TGTGCCAGCGGACGACAGGGGGTACCGAACACTGAAGCTTTCTTT.

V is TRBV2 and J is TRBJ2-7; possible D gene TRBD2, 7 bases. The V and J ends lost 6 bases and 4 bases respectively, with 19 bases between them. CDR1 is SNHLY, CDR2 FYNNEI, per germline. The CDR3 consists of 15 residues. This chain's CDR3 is CASSLGGAGIYEQYF. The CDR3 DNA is TGTGCCAGCAGCTTAGGGGGGGCAGGGATTTACGAGCAGTACTTC.

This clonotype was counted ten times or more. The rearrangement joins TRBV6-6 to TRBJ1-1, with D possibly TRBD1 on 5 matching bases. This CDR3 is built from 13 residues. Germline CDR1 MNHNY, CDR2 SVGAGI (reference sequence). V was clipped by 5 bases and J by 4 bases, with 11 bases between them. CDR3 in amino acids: CASSRLGGTEAFF. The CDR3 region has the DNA TGTGCCAGCAGTCGGCTCGGGGGCACTGAAGCTTTCTTT.

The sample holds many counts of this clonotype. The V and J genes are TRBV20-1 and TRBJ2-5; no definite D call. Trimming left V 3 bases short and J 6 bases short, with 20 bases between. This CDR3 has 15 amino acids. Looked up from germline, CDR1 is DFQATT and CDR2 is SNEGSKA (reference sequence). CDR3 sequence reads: CSASPDGSLRKTQYF. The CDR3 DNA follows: TGCAGTGCTAGCCCTGACGGAAGTTTGAGAAAGACCCAGTACTTC.

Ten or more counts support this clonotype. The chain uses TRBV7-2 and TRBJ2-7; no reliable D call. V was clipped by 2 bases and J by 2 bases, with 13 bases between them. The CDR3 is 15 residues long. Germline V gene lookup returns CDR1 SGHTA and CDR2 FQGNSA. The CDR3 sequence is CASSLMRFLTYEQYF. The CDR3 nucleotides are TGTGCCAGCAGCTTAATGCGGTTTCTGACCTACGAGCAGTACTTC.

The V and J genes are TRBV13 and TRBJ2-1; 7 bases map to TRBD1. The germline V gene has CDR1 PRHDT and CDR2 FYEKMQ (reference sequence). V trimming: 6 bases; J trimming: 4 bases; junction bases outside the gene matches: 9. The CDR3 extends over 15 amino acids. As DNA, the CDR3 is TGTGCCAGCAGTTTTCCAGGGGGTTCATACAATGAGCAGTTCTTC. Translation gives CASSFPGGSYNEQFF.

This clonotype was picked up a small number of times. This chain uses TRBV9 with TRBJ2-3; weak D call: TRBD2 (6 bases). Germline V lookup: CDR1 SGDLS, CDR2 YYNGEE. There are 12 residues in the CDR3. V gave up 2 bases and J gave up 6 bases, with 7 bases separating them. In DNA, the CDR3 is TGTGCCAGCAGCGTGGGGAGGGATACGCAGTATTTT. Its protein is CASSVGRDTQYF.

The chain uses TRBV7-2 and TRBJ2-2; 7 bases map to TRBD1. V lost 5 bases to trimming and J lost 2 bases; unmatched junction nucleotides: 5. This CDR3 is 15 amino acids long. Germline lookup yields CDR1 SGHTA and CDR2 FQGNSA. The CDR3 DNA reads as TGTGCCAGCAGCACCCGGGACAGAAACACCGGGGAGCTGTTTTTT. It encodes CASSTRDRNTGELFF.

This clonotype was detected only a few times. CDR3 loop: CASSYLRYTGELFF. CDR3 coding DNA: TGTGCCAGCAGTTACTTACGGTACACCGGGGAGCTGTTTTTT. The chain joins TRBV6-5 to TRBJ2-2; D unresolved. Germline lookup yields CDR1 MNHEY and CDR2 SVGAGI. The CDR3 runs 14 residues. With 1 base removed from V and 3 bases from J, the gap between germline ends came to 6 bases.

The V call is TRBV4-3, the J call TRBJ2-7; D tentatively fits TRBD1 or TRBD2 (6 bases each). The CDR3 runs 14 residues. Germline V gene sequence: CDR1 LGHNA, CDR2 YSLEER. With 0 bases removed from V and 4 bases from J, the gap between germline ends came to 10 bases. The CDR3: CASSQDRGHYEQYF. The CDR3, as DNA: TGCGCCAGCAGCCAAGACCGGGGGCATTACGAGCAGTACTTC.

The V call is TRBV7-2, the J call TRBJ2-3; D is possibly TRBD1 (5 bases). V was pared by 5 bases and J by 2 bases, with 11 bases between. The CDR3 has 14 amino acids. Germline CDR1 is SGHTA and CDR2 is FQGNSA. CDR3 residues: CASSAQGFTDTQYF. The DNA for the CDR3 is TGTGCCAGCAGCGCCCAGGGTTTCACAGATACGCAGTATTTT.

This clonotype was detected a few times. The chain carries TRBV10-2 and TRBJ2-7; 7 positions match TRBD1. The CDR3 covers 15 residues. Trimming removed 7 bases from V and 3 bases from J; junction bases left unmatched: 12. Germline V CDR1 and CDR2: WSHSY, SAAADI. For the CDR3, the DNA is TGCGCCAGCACCTTGGGACAGAGTAGAAACTACGAGCAGTACTTC. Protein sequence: CASTLGQSRNYEQYF.

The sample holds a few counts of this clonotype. In DNA form, the CDR3 reads TGTGCCAGCAGCCATATTATTGGATACAATGAGCAGTTCTTC. This translates into CASSHIIGYNEQFF. V usage is TRBV11-2 and J usage is TRBJ2-1; no clear D. V was shortened by 5 bases and J by 4 bases, with 12 bases between the two germline ends. This CDR3 contains 14 residues. In germline, CDR1 is SGHAT, CDR2 FQNNGV.

This CDR3 reads CASTLGDRAGWEQYF. CDR3 nucleotide sequence: TGTGCCAGCACCCTAGGAGACAGGGCCGGGTGGGAGCAGTACTTC. V gene TRBV7-9 combines with J gene TRBJ2-7, with 7 bases that match TRBD1. V shed 7 bases, J shed 7 bases, and the junction held 16 bases outside the gene matches. Germline assignment: CDR1 SEHNR and CDR2 FQNEAQ (reference sequence). The CDR3 sequence is 15 residues long.

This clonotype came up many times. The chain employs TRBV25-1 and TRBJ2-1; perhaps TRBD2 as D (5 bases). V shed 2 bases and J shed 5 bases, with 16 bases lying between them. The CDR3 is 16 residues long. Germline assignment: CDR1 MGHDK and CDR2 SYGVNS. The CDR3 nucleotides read TGTGCCAGCAGTGAACTCGAGGGAGAGGTCCACAATGAGCAGTTCTTC. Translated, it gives CASSELEGEVHNEQFF.

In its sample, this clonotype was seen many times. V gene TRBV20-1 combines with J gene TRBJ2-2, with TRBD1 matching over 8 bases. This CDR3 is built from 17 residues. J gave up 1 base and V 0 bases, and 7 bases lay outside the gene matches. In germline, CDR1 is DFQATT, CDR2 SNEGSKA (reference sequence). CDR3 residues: CSARDAQDRENTGELFF. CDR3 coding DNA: TGCAGTGCTAGAGACGCTCAGGACAGGGAGAACACCGGGGAGCTGTTTTTT.

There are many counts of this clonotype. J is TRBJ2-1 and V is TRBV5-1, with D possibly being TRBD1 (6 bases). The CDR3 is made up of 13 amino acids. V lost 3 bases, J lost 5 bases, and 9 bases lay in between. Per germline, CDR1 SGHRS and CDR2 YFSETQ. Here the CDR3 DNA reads TGCGCCAGCAGCTCACAGGGTAACAATGAGCAGTTCTTC. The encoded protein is CASSSQGNNEQFF. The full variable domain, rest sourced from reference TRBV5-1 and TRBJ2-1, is KAGVTQTPRYLIKTRGQQVTLSCSPISGHRSVSWYQQTPGQGLQFLFEYFSETQRNKGNFPGRFSGRQFSNSRSEMNVSTLELGDSALYLCASSSQGNNEQFFGPGTRLTVL.

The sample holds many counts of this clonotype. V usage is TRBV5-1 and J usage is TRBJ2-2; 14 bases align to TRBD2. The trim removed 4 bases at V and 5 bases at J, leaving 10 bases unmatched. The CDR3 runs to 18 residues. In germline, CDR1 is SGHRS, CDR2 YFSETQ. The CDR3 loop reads CASSLLGLAGAQTGELFF. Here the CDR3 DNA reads TGCGCCAGCAGCCTATTGGGACTAGCGGGGGCCCAAACCGGGGAGCTGTTTTTT. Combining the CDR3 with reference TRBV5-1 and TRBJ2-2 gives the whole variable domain KAGVTQTPRYLIKTRGQQVTLSCSPISGHRSVSWYQQTPGQGLQFLFEYFSETQRNKGNFPGRFSGRQFSNSRSEMNVSTLELGDSALYLCASSLLGLAGAQTGELFFGEGSRLTVL.

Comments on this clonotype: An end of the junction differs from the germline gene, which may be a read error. Here the CDR3 reads CVSSVDRGRTDTQYF. The DNA of the CDR3 is TGTGTCAGCAGCGTCGACAGGGGGCGCACAGATACGCAGTATTTT. The gene calls are TRBV7-2 and TRBJ2-3, with TRBD1 matching 10 bases. The CDR3 spans 15 residues. CDR1 is SGHTA and CDR2 is FQGNSA in the germline V gene.

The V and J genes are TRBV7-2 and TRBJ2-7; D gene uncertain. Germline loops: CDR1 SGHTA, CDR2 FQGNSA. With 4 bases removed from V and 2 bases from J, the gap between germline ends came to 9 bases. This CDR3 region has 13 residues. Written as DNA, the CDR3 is TGTGCCAGCAGCTGGTTCGCCGCCTACGAGCAGTACTTC. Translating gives CASSWFAAYEQYF.